Listed below are T cell receptor beta chains from one sample, sequenced in a study of shared clonotypes between healthy human individuals. Sequenced by immunoSEQ multiplex PCR; TCRdb stores in-frame clones only, minus some. The sample has hundreds of thousands of clones; 95% to 97% are singletons. Sequencing used naive CD8+ T cells sorted from blood. All receptors derive from a woman in her 30s in good health. Each CDR3 is given with its conserved first and last residue. A D gene is named only where the DNA matches it firmly. Clone size is given for some rows only: seen once, a few or many times, or a class if the clone is expanded.

D gene,J gene,V gene,clone size,CDR3 DNA,CDR3 protein
.,TRBJ2-7,TRBV1,.,TGCACCAGCAGCCAAACTAGCGCCAGCTACGAGCAGTACTTC,CTSSQTSASYEQYF
TRBD1,TRBJ2-7,TRBV11-2,.,TGTGCCAGCAGGCGAGACAGGGGTTCGGGATACGAGCAGTACTTC,CASRRDRGSGYEQYF
.,TRBJ1-1,TRBV19,once,TGTGCCAGTAGTATTGTCGGCCGTTCCATGAACACTGAAGCTTTCTTT,CASSIVGRSMNTEAFF
.,TRBJ1-3,TRBV7-6,.,TGTGCCAGCAGCTCTTTTAGGGGACCCCGAAACTCTGGAAACACCATATATTTT,CASSSFRGPRNSGNTIYF
.,TRBJ2-7,TRBV6-6,.,TGTGCCAGCAGTTACGGACGGTTGAATAGCTACGAGCAGTACTTC,CASSYGRLNSYEQYF
.,TRBJ2-7,TRBV7-9,.,TGTGCCAGCAGCTCGACAGGCCGAAGCTCCTACGAGCAGTACTTC,CASSSTGRSSYEQYF
.,TRBJ2-5,TRBV28,.,TGTGCCAGCAGTCAGGAATTGAATCTCCGGGAGACCCAGTACTTC,CASSQELNLRETQYF
.,TRBJ2-7,TRBV5-1,.,TGCGCCAGCAGCTTGGGTGGGAGCTCCTACGAGCAGTACTTC,CASSLGGSSYEQYF
.,TRBJ1-2,TRBV25-1,.,TGTGCCAGCAGTGAATTTGGTACAGGGAGTGGGGGAGTATATGGCTACACCTTC,CASSEFGTGSGGVYGYTF
TRBD1,TRBJ2-6,TRBV7-9,once,TGTGCCAGCTGCCCTGGACAGGCGATTAGCTCTGGGGCCAACGTCCTGACTTTC,CASCPGQAISSGANVLTF
.,TRBJ1-2,TRBV27,.,TGTGCCAGCAGTCCCCTACAGGGTAATTATTATGGCTACACCTTC,CASSPLQGNYYGYTF
.,TRBJ1-5,TRBV19,.,TGTGCCAGTAGTATAGATCTTGGGGGTTCGTACCAGCCCCAGCATTTT,CASSIDLGGSYQPQHF
TRBD2,TRBJ2-2,TRBV19,.,TGTGCCAGTAGTACCCCGTTACTAAGCGGGATAAGTACCGGGGAGCTGTTTTTT,CASSTPLLSGISTGELFF
.,TRBJ2-1,TRBV14,.,TGTGCCAGCAGCGACGACCCCTCCAAGGGGTCCTACAATGAGCAGTTCTTC,CASSDDPSKGSYNEQFF
TRBD2,TRBJ2-4,TRBV25-1,.,TGTGCCAGCAGTGAATATTCCGGGGGGGTGCGGTACTTC,CASSEYSGGVRYF
.,TRBJ2-3,TRBV6-5,.,TGTGCCAGCAAGGGGGAAAACACAGATACGCAGTATTTT,CASKGENTDTQYF
TRBD2,TRBJ2-5,TRBV27,.,TGTGCCAGCAGCACCGGGACTAGCGGGAGTAGGGAGACCCAGTACTTC,CASSTGTSGSRETQYF
.,TRBJ2-7,TRBV4-1,.,TGCGCCAGCAGCCAAGAGGAAGGATACGAGCAGTACTTC,CASSQEEGYEQYF
.,TRBJ2-3,TRBV28,.,TGTGCCAGCAGCCCTCCCCGGGGGAGCTCAGATACGCAGTATTTT,CASSPPRGSSDTQYF
TRBD1,TRBJ2-7,TRBV11-2,.,TGTGCCAGCAGCCCAAGGACAGGGGAAATTTTAACTTCCTACGAGCAGTACTTC,CASSPRTGEILTSYEQYF
.,TRBJ2-5,TRBV25-1,.,TGTGCCAGCAGAAAGTCCGACGCGGGTGGGAAGACCCAGTACTTC,CASRKSDAGGKTQYF
.,TRBJ2-7,TRBV28,.,TGTGCCAGCAGTTATACAGGGAGCTCCTACGAGCAGTACTTC,CASSYTGSSYEQYF
.,TRBJ2-7,TRBV6-5,.,TGTGCCAGCGGGGGGCCCGGGGCCGAGCAGTACTTC,CASGGPGAEQYF
.,TRBJ2-7,TRBV28,.,TGTGCCAGCTCGGATTACGAGCAGTACTTC,CASSDYEQYF
TRBD1,TRBJ2-2,TRBV7-9,.,TGTGCCAGCAGCTTCGGACAGGGGGACGCCGGGGAGCTGTTTTTT,CASSFGQGDAGELFF
TRBD2,TRBJ2-7,TRBV10-1,.,TGCGCCAGCAGCGAACTAGCGGCCCCCTGGGAGCAGTACTTC,CASSELAAPWEQYF
TRBD2,TRBJ2-3,TRBV4-1,.,TGCGCCAGCAGCCAAGATGCCGGGAGGGGTACAGATACGCAGTATTTT,CASSQDAGRGTDTQYF
.,TRBJ2-1,TRBV7-9,.,TGTGCCAGCAGCTTAGCGACGGGGTCAGCTAATGAGCAGTTCTTC,CASSLATGSANEQFF
TRBD1,TRBJ1-2,TRBV28,.,TGTGCCAGCAGCTTACTTGGGAGGCAGGGGGGCTATGGCTACACCTTC,CASSLLGRQGGYGYTF
.,TRBJ2-7,TRBV10-3,.,TGTGCCATCAGTGATATCAAGGGGGGCGCGTTCCACGAGCAGTACTTC,CAISDIKGGAFHEQYF
.,TRBJ2-2,TRBV27,.,TGTGCCAGCAGCCCCCCCAGGGGGGAGAGGGACACCGGGGAGCTGTTTTTT,CASSPPRGERDTGELFF